This T cell receptor beta chain comes out of a study of OX40 agonist ivuxolimab in advanced cancers. Turning to the study itself: Mean age around 60 years, range roughly 23 to 79; around 80% male. Prior anti-PD-1, anti-PD-L1 or anti-CTLA-4 therapy did not bar entry, and around 39% had some.

Notes on the study in general: There were, on average, more expanded clones in CD8+ T cells than in CD4+.

The protocol was immunoSEQ multiplex PCR, while the TCRdb copy is restricted to in-frame clones and leaves out a portion. The top ten hold 20% to 25% of the sample, which has 20,000 to 25,000 clones, over 70% seen once. Sampled blood was obtained at baseline, cycle 4 day 1, and cycle 7 day 1. The germline gives CDR1 SEHNR, CDR2 FQNEAQ (reference sequence). V lost 4 bases, J lost 0 bases, and 6 bases stayed unmatched. This CDR3 is built from 17 residues. With respect to this clone: What it binds is not known.

The clonotype was recovered from an adult with an advanced solid tumor such as melanoma, head and neck, liver or kidney cancer. The source material was CD4+ or CD8+ T cells sorted from blood, sampled in a trial of the OX40 agonist ivuxolimab. V is TRBV7-9 and J is TRBJ1-2, with 12 bases that match TRBD1. The CDR3 protein is CASSYGTGGAANYGYTF. CDR3 DNA: TGTGCCAGCAGCTATGGGACAGGGGGCGCGGCTAACTATGGCTACACCTTC.